The clone carrying this T cell receptor (beta chain) was counted ten times or more. The target antigen is unknown. This record comes from a study of Graves' ophthalmopathy and Graves' hyperthyroidism. Findings and limits, study-wide: A majority of expanded thyroid clonotypes exceeding 0.001 frequency were likewise present in blood.

RNA transcripts yielded amplified TCR beta CDR3 regions. First-round RT-PCR relied on HTBI primers, and a second-round multiplex PCR came next. TCRdb itself ran the multiplex PCR reads through MiXCR, one entry per CDR3 protein. The sample carries 170,000 or so distinct CDR3 sequences, 30% to 45% recorded once. The ends were cut back, 2 bases at V and 5 bases at J, with 13 bases in the middle. The length of the CDR3 is 15 residues. All donors with ophthalmopathy were recorded as having moderate-to-severe activity, CAS ≥3, NOSPECS ≥4 and a duration under 3 months. Diagnostic conclusions were grounded in clinical symptoms, serum thyroxine, TRAb, thyroid ultrasound and orbital computed tomography.

The specimen was peripheral blood. The V call is TRBV6-7, the J call TRBJ1-5; D might be TRBD1 (5 bases). TRBV6-7 qualifies as an ORF whose function is uncertain. This clonotype was sampled from a middle-aged woman with Graves' ophthalmopathy. The CDR3 DNA follows: TGTGCCAGCAGTTACCCCCGGGACTTTTATCAGCCCCAGCATTTT. Residues: CASSYPRDFYQPQHF.